Listed here are 29 T cell receptor beta chains from one sample, sequenced in a study of vaccination effects on CD4 cells after COVID-19. Antigens for these TCRs are unknown. An approximately ten-day culture period preceded the isolation of CD4+ T cells. Participants got two doses of BNT162b2 or mRNA-1273 vaccine. The repertoire was sequenced with immunoSEQ multiplex PCR; TCRdb's copy has only in-frame clones and lacks some. The table includes tens of thousands of clones, around 69% detected once. The specimen comprised CD4+ T cells from PBMCs cultured without peptide, sampled after COVID-19 vaccination. These receptors came from a human donor who received a COVID-19 vaccine.

In its sample, this clone was seen a few times. CDR3 DNA sequence: TGTGCCAGCAGCTTATCCCGGACACAGAACACTGAAGCTTTCTTT. As protein: CASSLSRTQNTEAFF. This sequence joins TRBV7-2 and TRBJ1-1; TRBD1 might be the D (5 bases). Germline values: CDR1 SGHTA, CDR2 FQGNSA. The CDR3 is made up of 15 amino acids. The V end was cut by 2 bases, the J end by 1 base, with 11 bases between.

CDR3 sequence: CASRGSSYNSPLHF. CDR3 in DNA: TGTGCCAGCAGGGGAAGCTCCTATAATTCACCCCTCCACTTT. The chain carries TRBV19 and TRBJ1-6, with D possibly matching TRBD1 (6 bases). V was pared by 9 bases and J by 0 bases, with 9 bases between. Germline V CDR1 and CDR2: LNHDA, SQIVND (reference sequence). The length of the CDR3 is 14 residues.

This chain's CDR3 is CASSPSLLAGEETQYF. CDR3 nucleotide sequence: TGTGCCAGCTCACCATCCCTCCTCGCGGGAGAAGAGACCCAGTACTTC. The chain combines TRBV18 with TRBJ2-5, with 7 bases matching TRBD2. Germline CDR1 reads KGHSH; CDR2 reads LQKENI. The CDR3 totals 16 residues. Trimming took 2 bases from V and 3 from J; bases not matched to a gene: 9.

The chain combines TRBV27 with TRBJ2-5, with a possible D match to TRBD2 (6 bases). Trimming removed 4 bases at V and 3 bases at J, with 9 bases between. CDR1 MNHEY and CDR2 SMNVEV come from the germline V gene (reference sequence). The CDR3 spans 13 residues. CDR3: CASSWTGEETQYF. The CDR3 bases are TGTGCCAGCAGTTGGACGGGGGAAGAGACCCAGTACTTC.

The J gene is TRBJ1-3, the V gene TRBV4-1; D is ambiguous. Per germline, CDR1 MGHRA and CDR2 YSYEKL. CDR3 length: 17 residues. Trimming shortened V by 4 bases and J by 0 bases, and 16 bases separated the two germline ends. Here the CDR3 reads CASSRLGLPDSGNTIYF. The CDR3, as DNA: TGCGCCAGCAGCCGACTTGGACTTCCCGACTCTGGAAACACCATATATTTT.

DNA for the CDR3: TGCGCCAGCAGCTTAGCGGGGGTCGAGAACACCGGGGAGCTGTTTTTT. Translated: CASSLAGVENTGELFF. The chain carries TRBV5-1 and TRBJ2-2, with 8 positions matching TRBD2. Looked up from germline, CDR1 is SGHRS and CDR2 is YFSETQ. V shed 2 bases and J 1 base; nucleotides not matched to a gene: 4. The CDR3 runs to 16 residues.

The chain has TRBV6-4 and TRBJ1-1; weak D call: TRBD1 (5 bases). Germline CDR1 and CDR2: MRHNA and SNTAGT. There are 13 residues in the CDR3. Trimming stripped 2 bases from V and 8 bases from J, with 12 bases between. The CDR3 is CASSDRGGLEAFF. CDR3 nucleotides: TGTGCCAGCAGTGACAGGGGCGGTCTCGAAGCTTTCTTT.

The V call is TRBV2, the J call TRBJ2-5, with 8 bases fitting TRBD2. Germline CDR1 SNHLY, CDR2 FYNNEI. The trim removed 8 bases at V and 2 bases at J, leaving 4 bases unmatched. This CDR3 region has 13 residues. CDR3 bases: TGTGCCAGCGTTGGGACTAGGCAAGAGACCCAGTACTTC. Amino acid sequence: CASVGTRQETQYF.

This rearrangement joins TRBV6-5 to TRBJ2-3; 10 bases are a match to TRBD2. Trimming removed 6 bases from V and 6 bases from J; junction bases left unmatched: 3. CDR1 is MNHEY, CDR2 SVGAGI, per germline. The CDR3 runs 13 residues. The CDR3 nucleotides are TGTGCCAGCAGGCCGGGACTAGCGGATACGCAGTATTTT. The encoded protein is CASRPGLADTQYF.

The chain uses TRBV5-1 and TRBJ2-5; D is ambiguous. The germline V and J ends were trimmed by 1 base and 5 bases, with 15 bases remaining between them. This CDR3 has 15 amino acids. Germline V lookup: CDR1 SGHRS, CDR2 YFSETQ. The CDR3 nucleotides read TGCGCCAGCAGCTTGCGATTGGCGGCCGGGGAGACCCAGTACTTC. This encodes CASSLRLAAGETQYF. Drawing the rest from reference TRBV5-1 and TRBJ2-5, the complete variable domain is KAGVTQTPRYLIKTRGQQVTLSCSPISGHRSVSWYQQTPGQGLQFLFEYFSETQRNKGNFPGRFSGRQFSNSRSEMNVSTLELGDSALYLCASSLRLAAGETQYFGPGTRLLVL.

The CDR3 region is CASSLLRNTIYF. The CDR3 DNA follows: TGTGCCAGCAGCCTCTTAAGAAACACCATATATTTT. The V call is TRBV6-6, the J call TRBJ1-3; D uncertain. This CDR3 has 12 amino acids. V lost 6 bases and J 5 bases, leaving 8 bases between the germline ends. CDR1 and CDR2 from the germline V gene are MNHNY and SVGAGI (reference sequence).

J is TRBJ1-1 and V is TRBV2; unclear D gene. This CDR3 region has 13 residues. The germline V and J ends were trimmed by 7 bases and 1 base, with 10 bases remaining between them. The germline V gene encodes CDR1 SNHLY and CDR2 FYNNEI. CDR3 sequence (DNA): TGTGCCAGCACCCAGGTTCCGAACACTGAAGCTTTCTTT. It translates to CASTQVPNTEAFF.

CDR3 protein: CASSLGPSLGEKLFF. The CDR3, as DNA: TGTGCCAGCAGCTTAGGTCCCTCGTTGGGAGAAAAACTGTTTTTT. J is TRBJ1-4 and V is TRBV5-5; D not certain. CDR3 length: 15 residues. The germline V and J ends were trimmed by 2 bases and 8 bases, with 16 bases remaining between them. CDR1 is SGHKS and CDR2 is YYEKEE in the germline V gene (reference sequence).

CDR3 sequence: CASSYSPGDPEAFF. The CDR3 nucleotides read TGTGCCAGCAGTTACTCACCCGGGGATCCTGAAGCTTTCTTT. The chain uses TRBV6-5 and TRBJ1-1; no clear D gene. Trimming took 0 bases from V and 6 from J, leaving 11 bases between them. From germline, CDR1 is MNHEY and CDR2 SVGAGI. The CDR3 totals 14 residues.

This clone was observed a few times. The CDR3 DNA reads TGCGCCAGCAGCTTGGGGCAGAATGAAGCTTTCTTT. Translation gives CASSLGQNEAFF. J is TRBJ1-1 and V is TRBV5-1; no definite D call. The CDR3 totals 12 residues. V dropped 0 bases and J dropped 7 bases, with 7 bases sitting between them. The germline V gene has CDR1 SGHRS and CDR2 YFSETQ.

The gene calls are TRBV5-1 and TRBJ1-3, with D perhaps matching TRBD1 (5 bases). V was trimmed by 3 bases and J by 2 bases, leaving 15 bases between them. The CDR3 has 16 residues. Per the germline V gene, CDR1 is SGHRS and CDR2 is YFSETQ. The CDR3 is CASSWGWQGTGNTIYF. The CDR3 nucleotides read TGCGCCAGCAGCTGGGGTTGGCAGGGAACTGGAAACACCATATATTTT.

The chain combines TRBV9 with TRBJ2-2, with D possibly matching TRBD1 (6 bases). V was cut by 0 bases and J by 16 bases, with 13 bases left in between. CDR3 length: 12 amino acids. Germline CDR1 reads SGDLS; CDR2 reads YYNGEE. The CDR3 loop is CASSVAFGQQFF. In DNA form, the CDR3 reads TGTGCCAGCAGCGTAGCTTTCGGACAGCAGTTTTTT.

This chain links TRBV29-1 with TRBJ2-5; the D gene is possibly TRBD1 (6 bases). The CDR3 is 13 residues long. The V end lost 4 bases, the J end lost 1 base, and 10 bases lay between the germline ends. CDR1 is SQVTM, CDR2 ANQGSEA, per germline. The DNA of the CDR3 is TGCAGCGTTGTCCGGGACACCCAAGAGACCCAGTACTTC. Its protein is CSVVRDTQETQYF.

The J gene is TRBJ2-5, the V gene TRBV7-8; D might be TRBD1 (5 bases). The CDR3 contains 14 residues. Germline V gene sequence: CDR1 SGHVS, CDR2 FQNEAQ. The V and J ends lost 1 base and 5 bases respectively, with 11 bases between them. For the CDR3, the DNA is TGTGCCAGCAGCTTAGTCCAGGGTCGGGAGACCCAGTACTTC. This translates into CASSLVQGRETQYF.

The rearrangement joins TRBV2 to TRBJ1-4; no firm D call. The CDR3 consists of 13 residues. CDR1 and CDR2 from the germline V gene are SNHLY and FYNNEI. V lost 5 bases, J lost 8 bases, and 12 bases lay in between. The CDR3, as DNA: TGTGCCAGCAGTTTGCGAGGAGGAGAAAAACTGTTTTTT. It codes for CASSLRGGEKLFF.

This chain uses TRBV6-6 with TRBJ1-1, with a weak D call TRBD1 (6 bases). This CDR3 has 15 residues. V lost 5 bases and J 4 bases, leaving 17 bases between the germline ends. CDR1 and CDR2 (germline): MNHNY, SVGAGI (reference sequence). CDR3 DNA: TGTGCCAGCAGTACTACCGAGGGGGTCCTCACTGAAGCTTTCTTT. Protein sequence: CASSTTEGVLTEAFF.

The gene calls are TRBV18 and TRBJ2-1; the D is unclear. The CDR3 loop spans 15 amino acids. CDR1 is KGHSH and CDR2 is LQKENI in the germline V gene. V was trimmed by 3 bases and J by 0 bases, leaving 9 bases between them. The CDR3 loop is CASSPRLDSYNEQFF. CDR3 in DNA: TGTGCCAGCTCACCTAGATTAGACTCCTACAATGAGCAGTTCTTC.

This clone appeared once. The V gene is TRBV23-1, the J gene TRBJ2-5; D not certain. TRBV23-1 is an ORF, with its function uncertain. The CDR3 has 16 residues. Trimming removed 0 bases at V and 5 bases at J, with 16 bases between. The CDR3 is CASSQSKSQPEETQYF. The CDR3 DNA sequence: TGCGCCAGCAGTCAATCGAAATCACAGCCCGAGGAGACCCAGTACTTC.

The chain combines TRBV6-2 or TRBV6-3 with TRBJ2-3; 10 nucleotides line up with TRBD1. Losses at the gene ends were 6 bases for V and 5 bases for J; bases not matched to a gene: 5. The CDR3 totals 14 residues. Germline CDR1 MNHEY, CDR2 SVGEGT. The CDR3 nucleotides read TGTGCCAGCAGCCGACAGGGGGCTGGAGATACGCAGTATTTT. Its translation: CASSRQGAGDTQYF.

This clone was seen more than once but under ten times. The rearrangement joins TRBV5-1 to TRBJ1-1; TRBD1 is a possible D gene (6 bases). Germline V gene lookup returns CDR1 SGHRS and CDR2 YFSETQ. Trimming removed 3 bases at V and 2 bases at J, with 14 bases between. The CDR3 spans 15 residues. The CDR3 nucleotides read TGCGCCAGCAGCTCCCAGGGGACTCCAAACACTGAAGCTTTCTTT. Translating gives CASSSQGTPNTEAFF.

This clone is medium-sized within its sample. V gene TRBV7-2 combines with J gene TRBJ1-6, with D hard to call. V shed 1 base and J shed 8 bases, with 9 bases lying between them. This CDR3 spans 14 amino acids. Germline values: CDR1 SGHTA, CDR2 FQGNSA. The CDR3 DNA reads as TGTGCCAGCAGCTTAGATGTGGGGTATTCACCCCTCCACTTT. Amino acids: CASSLDVGYSPLHF.

This chain joins TRBV6-5 and TRBJ1-5; D unclear. There are 12 residues in the CDR3. Germline V lookup: CDR1 MNHEY, CDR2 SVGAGI. Trimming left V 7 bases short and J 2 bases short, with 6 bases between. The CDR3 is CASKVGNQPQHF. CDR3 DNA: TGTGCCAGCAAGGTGGGCAATCAGCCCCAGCATTTT.

The rearrangement links TRBV5-8 to TRBJ2-7; D is unclear. Germline V gene sequence: CDR1 SGHTS, CDR2 YDEGEE. This CDR3 has 14 residues. Trimming took off 3 bases at V and 2 bases at J, with 12 bases between the two ends. CDR3 loop: CASSSYPGAYEQYV. The CDR3 DNA is TGTGCCAGCAGCTCTTATCCGGGTGCCTACGAGCAGTACGTC.

J is TRBJ2-1 and V is TRBV6-4; maybe TRBD2 (6 bases). V was shortened by 4 bases and J by 4 bases, with 14 bases between the two germline ends. The V gene's germline CDR1 is MRHNA and CDR2 SNTAGT. CDR3 length: 15 residues. The CDR3 is CASSVELARYNEQFF. CDR3 sequence (DNA): TGTGCCAGCAGTGTGGAACTAGCAAGGTACAATGAGCAGTTCTTC.